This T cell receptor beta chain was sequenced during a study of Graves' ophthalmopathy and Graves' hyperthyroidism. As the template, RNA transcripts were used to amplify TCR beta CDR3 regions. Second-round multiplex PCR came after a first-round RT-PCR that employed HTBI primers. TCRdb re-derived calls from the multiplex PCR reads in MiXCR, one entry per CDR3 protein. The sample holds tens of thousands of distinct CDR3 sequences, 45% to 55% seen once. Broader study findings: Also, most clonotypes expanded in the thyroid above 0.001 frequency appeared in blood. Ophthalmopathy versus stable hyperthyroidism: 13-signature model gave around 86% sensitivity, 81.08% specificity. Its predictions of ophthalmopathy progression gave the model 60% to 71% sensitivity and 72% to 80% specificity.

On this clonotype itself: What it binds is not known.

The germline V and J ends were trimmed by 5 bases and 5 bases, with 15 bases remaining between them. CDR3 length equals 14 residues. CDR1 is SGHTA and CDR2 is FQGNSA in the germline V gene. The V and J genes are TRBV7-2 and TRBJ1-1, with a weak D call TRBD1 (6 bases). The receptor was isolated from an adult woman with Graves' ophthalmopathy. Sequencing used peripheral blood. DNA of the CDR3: TGTGCCAGCAGCAGACAGAGGGGGGAGACTGAAGCTTTCTTT. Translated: CASSRQRGETEAFF. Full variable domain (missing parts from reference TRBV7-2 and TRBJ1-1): GAGVSQSPSNKVTEKGKDVELRCDPISGHTALYWYRQSLGQGLEFLIYFQGNSAPDKSGLPSDRFSAERTGGSVSTLTIQRTQQEDSAVYLCASSRQRGETEAFFGQGTRLTVV.